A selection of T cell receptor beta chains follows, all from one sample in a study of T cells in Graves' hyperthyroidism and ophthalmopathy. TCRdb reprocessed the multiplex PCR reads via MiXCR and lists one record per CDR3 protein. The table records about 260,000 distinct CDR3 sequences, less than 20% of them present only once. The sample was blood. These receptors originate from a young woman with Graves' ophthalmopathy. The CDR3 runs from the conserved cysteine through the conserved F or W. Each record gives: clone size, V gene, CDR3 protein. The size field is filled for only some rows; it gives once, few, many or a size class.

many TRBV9 CASTRGGGDSYEQYF
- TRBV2 CASTSRGGLNEQFF
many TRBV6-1 CASIPAGRNTDTQYF
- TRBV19 CASKQGLSEAFF
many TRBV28 CASKETGGSEKLFF
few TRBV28 CASSPGGSLSGDTIYF
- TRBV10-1 CASSEGGRSYNEQFF
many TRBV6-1 CASSINVLFRGRNTEAFF
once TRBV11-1 CASSRLAGGPGYNEQFF
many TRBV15 CATSEGRDNHNEQFF
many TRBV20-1 CSAREVASGNTIYF
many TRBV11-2 CASSLGGGGGQNNQPQHF
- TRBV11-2 CASSLEPNTGELFF
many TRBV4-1 CASSQEKGLAGHSRFEDEQFF
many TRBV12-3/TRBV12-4 CASRVGTEYNSPLHF
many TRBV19 CASSNNRVQTDTQYF
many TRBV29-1 CSVEGHLNVPQYF
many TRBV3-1 CASSQPSGRGEQFF
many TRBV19 CASSWSGGSNEQFF
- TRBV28 CASNRASGTEAFF
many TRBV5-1 CASSPAGGRNEQFF
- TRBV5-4 CASSGPGQGVVYGYTF
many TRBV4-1 CASSDHYNEQFF
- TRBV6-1 CASSPHLRGFWQPQHF
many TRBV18 CASSPPGQTSYEQYF
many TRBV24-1 CATSGLAGYNEQFF
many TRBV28 CASSFLGQGEQYF